The 11 T cell receptor beta chains reported below all come from one sample, sequenced in a study of blood T cells in healthy people across ages. The authors ran a second PCR of about 7 to 11 cycles using a sample-barcoded 5' primer and a J-beta primer mix. MiXCR, run by TCRdb on the 5' RACE reads, gives a single entry per CDR3 protein. The data show hundreds of thousands of distinct CDR3 sequences, with under 30% seen just once and approximately 15% held by the top ten. The sample taken for sequencing was blood. These receptor sequences come from a woman older than 75 in good health.

In its sample, this clonotype was seen many times. This chain uses TRBV9 with TRBJ2-1, with 9 bases lining up with TRBD2. The V segment lost 0 bases and the J segment 7 bases; nucleotides outside the gene matches: 5. CDR3 length: 15 residues. Germline values: CDR1 SGDLS, CDR2 YYNGEE. CDR3 in DNA: TGTGCCAGCAGCGTAGGCGGGGGGGCCTGGAATGAGCAGTTCTTC. Protein product: CASSVGGGAWNEQFF. The full variable domain, its missing parts supplied by reference TRBV9 and TRBJ2-1, is DSGVTQTPKHLITATGQRVTLRCSPRSGDLSVYWYQQSLDQGLQFLIQYYNGEERAKGNILERFSAQQFPDLHSELNLSSLELGDSALYFCASSVGGGAWNEQFFGPGTRLTVL.

With regard to this clonotype: Being one base from a much bigger clone, this may be a read error. The chain is built from TRBV20-1 and TRBJ1-5; D perhaps matches TRBD1 (6 bases). Looked up from germline, CDR1 is DFQATT and CDR2 is SNEGSKA (reference sequence). Trimming cost V 4 bases and J 6 bases, with 19 bases left between them. The CDR3 covers 15 residues. The CDR3 DNA reads as TGCAGTGCTACCCCCCGGATTGGGGGCAGTCAGCCCCAGCATTTT. Translation: CSATPRIGGSQPQHF.

This clonotype showed up many times. The V gene is TRBV12-3 or TRBV12-4, the J gene TRBJ2-3; D ambiguous. The length of the CDR3 is 12 residues. V was clipped by 6 bases and J by 4 bases, with 8 bases between them. CDR3 protein: CASRMRPDTQYF. CDR3 sequence (DNA): TGTGCCAGCAGGATGAGGCCAGATACGCAGTATTTT.

A note on this clonotype: A read error may be the cause here, since a much bigger clone is one base away. V gene TRBV6-1 combines with J gene TRBJ2-3, with TRBD2 matching over 9 bases. Germline V gene lookup returns CDR1 MNHNS and CDR2 SASEGT. This CDR3 is 17 amino acids long. The junction had 15 bases not matched to a gene; V was cut back by 4 bases and J by 7 bases. The CDR3 region has the DNA TGTGCCAGCAGTGTCCGGTCAGTAGCGGGGGTGAGCTATACGCAGTATTTT. Protein product: CASSVRSVAGVSYTQYF.

This chain links TRBV20-1 with TRBJ1-2; D is perhaps TRBD1 (6 bases). This CDR3 is 14 amino acids long. Trimming cost V 0 bases and J 5 bases, with 13 bases left between them. Germline CDR1 is DFQATT and CDR2 is SNEGSKA (reference sequence). CDR3 sequence (DNA): TGCAGTGCTAGAGACCCTACAGGGAAGTATGGCTACACCTTC. Protein sequence: CSARDPTGKYGYTF.

The rearrangement uses TRBV11-3 and TRBJ2-1, with D unresolved. V gave up 5 bases and J gave up 5 bases, with 7 bases separating them. This CDR3 region has 12 residues. CDR1 SGHNT and CDR2 YENEEA come from the germline V gene. CDR3 loop: CASSILNNEQFF. CDR3 DNA: TGTGCCAGCAGCATCCTAAACAATGAGCAGTTCTTC.

This clonotype was seen more than once but under ten times. The CDR3 here is CASTVTGQGITEAFF. DNA for the CDR3: TGTGCCAGCACCGTGACAGGCCAAGGAATCACTGAAGCTTTCTTT. The rearrangement uses TRBV7-9 and TRBJ1-1, with D perhaps matching TRBD1 (6 bases). Trimming stripped 7 bases from V and 4 bases from J, with 19 bases between. The CDR3 is made up of 15 amino acids. Per the germline V gene, CDR1 is SEHNR and CDR2 is FQNEAQ (reference sequence).

This rearrangement joins TRBV6-2 or TRBV6-3 to TRBJ2-4, with D perhaps given as TRBD1 or TRBD2 (6 bases each). The germline CDR1 and CDR2 sequences are MNHEY and SVGEGT. There are 11 residues in the CDR3. V shed 7 bases and J shed 13 bases, with 14 bases lying between them. This CDR3 reads CASMNGGGQYF. As DNA, the CDR3 is TGTGCCAGCATGAACGGGGGCGGGCAGTACTTC.

The chain has TRBV3-1 and TRBJ2-2; D is unresolved. This CDR3 is built from 13 residues. CDR1 is LGHDT, CDR2 YNNKEL, per germline (reference sequence). V shed 4 bases and J shed 6 bases, with 9 bases lying between them. In nucleotides, the CDR3 is TGTGCCAGCAGCCCCTCAGCTTCCGGGGAGCTGTTTTTT. Encoded protein: CASSPSASGELFF.

The chain employs TRBV3-1 and TRBJ2-1; possible D gene TRBD2, 6 bases. V was clipped by 4 bases and J by 9 bases, with 25 bases between them. Germline loops: CDR1 LGHDT, CDR2 YNNKEL (reference sequence). This CDR3 is 17 amino acids long. The CDR3 here is CASSPRYRARDRAEQFF. DNA for the CDR3: TGTGCCAGCAGCCCAAGATACCGAGCGCGGGATAGGGCTGAGCAGTTCTTC.

This clonotype was counted at least ten times. The chain has TRBV24-1 and TRBJ1-2; D call uncertain. Germline-derived CDR1 and CDR2 are KGHDR and SFDVKD. The CDR3 is made up of 13 amino acids. V shed 4 bases and J shed 8 bases, with 13 bases lying between them. The CDR3 reads CATSDPPREGYTF. CDR3 DNA sequence: TGTGCCACCAGTGACCCACCCAGAGAGGGCTACACCTTC.